Presented here are 32 T cell receptor beta chains from one specimen sequenced in a study of regulatory T cells in long-lasting Graves disease. Both iRepertoire HTBI primers and Arm-PCR of CDR3 regions were used to build the TCR beta libraries. TCRdb itself ran the multiplex PCR reads through MiXCR, one entry per CDR3 protein. The sample lists over 350,000 distinct CDR3 sequences; roughly 20% were seen once. Time point noted: persistent/refractory GD, antithyroid drugs over 5 years with positive TRAb. Making the TCR library involved RNA that had been extracted from PBMCs. This specimen consisted of peripheral blood mononuclear cells (PBMCs), obtained when the disease was refractory, from a patient treated with antithyroid drugs. Receptor source: a female donor with Graves disease.

The V and J genes are TRBV12-3 or TRBV12-4 and TRBJ2-4; unclear D gene. Between the trimmed V and J ends, which lost 1 base and 4 bases, there was a span of 14 bases. This CDR3 comprises 16 residues. CDR3 DNA sequence: TGTGCCAGCAGTTTAGGAGTCAGGTCCCCAAAAAACATTCAGTACTTC. Amino acid sequence: CASSLGVRSPKNIQYF.

The chain recombines TRBV6-1 with TRBJ2-2; 8 bases line up with TRBD2. V lost 10 bases, J lost 5 bases, and 12 bases stayed unmatched. The CDR3 spans 15 residues. CDR1 and CDR2 from the germline V gene are MNHNS and SASEGT. The CDR3 DNA follows: TGTGCCATCGACGACCCTAGCGGGCCGACCGGGGAGCTGTTTTTT. Its protein product is CAIDDPSGPTGELFF.

Only a few counts were recorded for this clonotype. CDR3 bases: TGCAGCGTTGAGGGGACAGCCTCCTACGAGCAGTACTTC. Translating gives CSVEGTASYEQYF. The gene calls are TRBV29-1 and TRBJ2-7, with TRBD1 matching over 7 bases. The CDR3 totals 13 residues. Looked up from germline, CDR1 is SQVTM and CDR2 is ANQGSEA. The J segment lost 0 bases and the V segment lost 3 bases, leaving 2 bases of the junction unmatched.

The rearrangement links TRBV15 to TRBJ2-1; D ambiguous. This CDR3 has 15 residues. With 1 base removed from V and 3 bases from J, the gap between germline ends came to 10 bases. The germline CDR1 and CDR2 sequences are LNHNV and YYDKDF (reference sequence). The CDR3 DNA follows: TGTGCCACCAGCAGAGGCGGTGGATTCTACAATGAGCAGTTCTTC. Protein product: CATSRGGGFYNEQFF.

There are many counts of this clonotype. The V call is TRBV15, the J call TRBJ1-1, with a weak D call TRBD1 (6 bases). The CDR3 length is 17 residues. V lost 4 bases and J lost 7, with 25 bases in between. Germline CDR1 and CDR2: LNHNV and YYDKDF (reference sequence). CDR3 amino acids: CATSIYLNRDLSGEAFF. CDR3 bases: TGTGCCACCAGCATATACCTGAACAGGGATCTTAGTGGTGAAGCTTTCTTT.

This clonotype was detected ten times or more. V gene TRBV7-2 combines with J gene TRBJ2-7; 8 positions agree with TRBD2. Losses at the gene ends were 4 bases for V and 4 bases for J; bases not matched to a gene: 6. CDR1 and CDR2 (germline): SGHTA, FQGNSA. The CDR3 totals 14 residues. CDR3 loop: CASSSAGAQYEQYF. CDR3 DNA: TGTGCCAGCAGCTCAGCGGGAGCACAATACGAGCAGTACTTC.

The V call is TRBV6-1, the J call TRBJ2-2; D gene unclear. CDR3 size: 14 residues. Germline CDR1 reads MNHNS; CDR2 reads SASEGT. The V gene lost 6 bases and the J gene lost 4 bases, with 12 bases spanning the gap. The CDR3 reads CASSPLPSTGELFF. Here the CDR3 DNA reads TGTGCCAGCAGCCCTCTGCCGTCCACCGGGGAGCTGTTTTTT.

J is TRBJ2-1 and V is TRBV28; D gene ambiguous. V shed 3 bases and J shed 1 base, with 10 bases lying between them. CDR1 is MDHEN and CDR2 is SYDVKM in the germline V gene. The CDR3 is 15 amino acids. The CDR3 is CASSFSATSYNEQFF. The CDR3 DNA is TGTGCCAGCAGTTTCTCAGCCACATCCTACAATGAGCAGTTCTTC.

The genes are TRBV6-1 and TRBJ1-1; TRBD1 aligns across 7 bases. Per germline, CDR1 MNHNS and CDR2 SASEGT. J was trimmed by 4 bases and V by 5 bases; bases with no gene match: 13. This CDR3 is 16 amino acids long. CDR3: CASSPGGTDLSTEAFF. CDR3 DNA: TGTGCCAGCAGTCCGGGCGGGACAGACCTGAGCACTGAAGCTTTCTTT.

This clonotype was detected only a few times. V is TRBV12-5 and J is TRBJ2-7; D remains ambiguous. The germline CDR1 and CDR2 sequences are LGHNT and FRNRAP. V was pared by 6 bases and J by 5 bases, with 11 bases between. The CDR3 has 12 residues. The CDR3 sequence: CASGSGSDEQYF. In DNA, the CDR3 is TGTGCTAGTGGATCTGGGTCTGACGAGCAGTACTTC.

This clonotype has at least ten counts. The chain is built from TRBV6-1 and TRBJ1-1, with TRBD1 as a possible D gene (5 bases). V was shortened by 6 bases and J by 1 base, with 9 bases between the two germline ends. Germline V gene lookup returns CDR1 MNHNS and CDR2 SASEGT. The CDR3 extends over 13 amino acids. The CDR3 loop is CASRPQGNTEAFF. Written as DNA, the CDR3 is TGTGCCAGCAGGCCGCAGGGGAACACTGAAGCTTTCTTT.

The J gene is TRBJ1-4, the V gene TRBV10-3; D might be TRBD1 (5 bases). The CDR3 consists of 15 residues. V was trimmed by 8 bases and J by 0 bases, leaving 13 bases between them. Germline CDR1 is ENHRY and CDR2 is SYGVKD. The CDR3 DNA follows: TGTGCCATCCGACCCGGGGGACCAACTAATGAAAAACTGTTTTTT. Translated: CAIRPGGPTNEKLFF.

The chain combines TRBV6-1 with TRBJ2-1; D is unresolved. V gave up 5 bases and J gave up 10 bases, with 12 bases separating them. This CDR3 is built from 12 residues. Germline CDR1 reads MNHNS; CDR2 reads SASEGT. The CDR3 loop is CASSNEVGEQFF. CDR3 nucleotide sequence: TGTGCCAGCAGTAACGAAGTTGGCGAGCAGTTCTTC.

This clonotype was counted many times. V and J are TRBV28 and TRBJ1-2, with D unclear. Trimming removed 5 bases from V and 4 bases from J, with 17 bases in between. Germline CDR1 and CDR2: MDHEN and SYDVKM. This CDR3 region has 15 residues. The CDR3 coding sequence is TGTGCCAGCAGTAGCCCCCCAGGAGAGACCTATGGCTACACCTTC. It yields the protein CASSSPPGETYGYTF.

This clonotype was recorded at least ten times. J is TRBJ1-1 and V is TRBV11-1, with D uncertain. The CDR3 contains 11 residues. Per germline, CDR1 SGHAT and CDR2 FQDESV (reference sequence). V was clipped by 5 bases and J by 8 bases, with 9 bases between them. CDR3 DNA: TGTGCCAGCAGCCCCGGCCTGGAAGCTTTCTTT. It is translated as CASSPGLEAFF.

This clonotype was found many times. The chain joins TRBV3-1 to TRBJ2-2, with D possibly matching TRBD1 (5 bases). In germline, CDR1 is LGHDT, CDR2 YNNKEL (reference sequence). Trimming took 5 bases from V and 6 from J, leaving 10 bases between them. This CDR3 comprises 13 residues. The CDR3 region is CASSLQGSGELFF. Here the CDR3 DNA reads TGTGCCAGCAGCTTGCAGGGTTCCGGGGAGCTGTTTTTT.

This clonotype has more than one count but fewer than ten. The rearrangement links TRBV7-6 to TRBJ2-5, with no clear D. The CDR3 length is 15 residues. Germline CDR1 SGHVS, CDR2 FNYEAQ. V was cut by 0 bases and J by 2 bases, with 10 bases left in between. CDR3 sequence (DNA): TGTGCCAGCAGCTTAGCACTGGCGGTTCAAGAGACCCAGTACTTC. Translating it yields CASSLALAVQETQYF.

This clonotype was found a few times. The rearrangement uses TRBV18 and TRBJ2-7; 7 bases map to TRBD1. V lost 2 bases, J lost 4 bases, and 5 bases stayed unmatched. Germline V gives CDR1 KGHSH, CDR2 LQKENI. This CDR3 is 14 amino acids long. CDR3 region: CASSPRGLGYEQYF. In nucleotides, the CDR3 is TGTGCCAGCTCACCAAGGGGGCTCGGGTACGAGCAGTACTTC.

Many counts were recorded for this clonotype. The V call is TRBV28, the J call TRBJ2-7; D call uncertain. Germline loops: CDR1 MDHEN, CDR2 SYDVKM. The CDR3 runs 14 residues. V lost 4 bases to trimming and J lost 3 bases, with 13 bases between them. Written as DNA, the CDR3 is TGTGCCAGCAGTTCCACCCATAAGATCTACGAGCAGTACTTC. Protein: CASSSTHKIYEQYF.

This clonotype has more than one count but fewer than ten. Compared with germline, one end of the junction differs, possibly owing to a read error. V usage is TRBV7-7 and J usage is TRBJ1-1; D gene uncertain. The CDR3 extends over 13 amino acids. Germline lookup yields CDR1 SSHAT and CDR2 FNYEAQ (reference sequence). Written as DNA, the CDR3 is TGTGCTAGCAGCTTAGCGGTCGGAACTGAAGCTTTCTTT. Translation: CASSLAVGTEAFF.

This clonotype was seen a few times. The chain uses TRBV7-6 and TRBJ2-2, with TRBD1 matching over 7 bases. Germline V gene data show CDR1 as SGHVS and CDR2 as FNYEAQ. CDR3 length: 15 residues. The junction had 6 bases not matched to a gene; V was cut back by 8 bases and J by 0 bases. CDR3 residues: CASRQDRTNTGELFF. The CDR3 bases are TGTGCCAGCCGACAGGACAGGACGAACACCGGGGAGCTGTTTTTT.

About this clonotype itself: A much bigger clone sits one base away, suggesting this may be a read error. V gene TRBV10-2 combines with J gene TRBJ2-2; D is perhaps TRBD2 (5 bases). Trimming cost V 7 bases and J 4 bases, with 16 bases left between them. The germline CDR1 and CDR2 sequences are WSHSY and SAAADI. The CDR3 is 15 amino acids. The CDR3: CASNVGGLGTGELFF. The DNA of the CDR3 is TGCGCCAGCAATGTGGGCGGACTCGGCACCGGGGAGCTGTTTTTT.

This clonotype was recorded at least ten times. Its ends do not fully match the called genes, so a read error is possible. V usage is TRBV12-3 or TRBV12-4 and J usage is TRBJ1-1; D gene ambiguous. CDR3 size: 13 residues. CDR3 nucleotides: TGTGCCAGCAGTCCCACAGTGAACACTAAAGCTTTCTTT. It translates to CASSPTVNTKAFF.

Comments on this clonotype: A much larger clone differs by one base, so this may be a read error. This rearrangement joins TRBV7-2 to TRBJ2-5; D unclear. CDR1 SGHTA and CDR2 FQGNSA come from the germline V gene. The CDR3 sequence is 14 residues long. CDR3 DNA: TGTGCCAGCAGCTTAGATATTTGGCAAGAGACCCTGTACTTC. Amino acid sequence: CASSLDIWQETLYF. The variable domain in full, completed from reference TRBV7-2 and TRBJ2-5, reads GAGVSQSPSNKVTEKGKDVELRCDPISGHTALYWYRQSLGQGLEFLIYFQGNSAPDKSGLPSDRFSAERTGGSVSTLTIQRTQQEDSAVYLCASSLDIWQETLYFGPGTRLLVL.

This clonotype has at least ten counts. This chain uses TRBV28 with TRBJ2-7, with 8 bases that match TRBD2. The CDR3 is 14 amino acids. CDR1 MDHEN and CDR2 SYDVKM come from the germline V gene. J gave up 3 bases and V 6 bases, and 7 bases lay outside the gene matches. In DNA, the CDR3 is TGTGCCAGCAGCCTTAGCGGGGCAAGCTACGAGCAGTACTTC. Translating it yields CASSLSGASYEQYF.

The chain recombines TRBV7-2 with TRBJ2-7; 12 bases map to TRBD2. The CDR3 contains 16 residues. CDR1 and CDR2 (germline): SGHTA, FQGNSA. With 4 bases clipped from V and 6 bases from J, the junction kept 10 bases outside the gene matches. In DNA, the CDR3 is TGTGCCAGCAGCTCGAGACCCGGGACTAGCGGGCTCGAGCAGTACTTC. Translating it yields CASSSRPGTSGLEQYF.

There are a few counts of this clonotype. The V call is TRBV18, the J call TRBJ1-2; D may be TRBD1 (5 bases). The CDR3 spans 12 residues. V lost 6 bases and J lost 6, with 11 bases in between. From germline, CDR1 is KGHSH and CDR2 LQKENI. The CDR3 here is CASSSPGDGYTF. DNA for the CDR3: TGTGCCAGCTCCTCCCCGGGGGATGGCTACACCTTC.

This clonotype was picked up many times. V is TRBV9 and J is TRBJ2-6; D perhaps matches TRBD1 (5 bases). In germline, CDR1 is SGDLS, CDR2 YYNGEE. CDR3 length: 17 amino acids. V dropped 2 bases and J dropped 0 bases, with 12 bases sitting between them. The CDR3 spells CASSVGASSSGANVLTF. Here the CDR3 DNA reads TGTGCCAGCAGCGTTGGGGCCTCAAGCTCTGGGGCCAACGTCCTGACTTTC.

This clonotype was picked up many times. The genes are TRBV6-4 and TRBJ1-5; D possibly corresponds to TRBD1 (6 bases). V was clipped by 5 bases and J by 6 bases, with 26 bases between them. CDR1 and CDR2 from the germline V gene are MRHNA and SNTAGT. This CDR3 is 18 amino acids long. The CDR3 protein is CASSTSPPNRVVVQPQHF. CDR3 DNA: TGTGCCAGCAGTACCTCGCCCCCGAACAGGGTTGTGGTTCAGCCCCAGCATTTT.

This chain joins TRBV30 and TRBJ1-1; D not resolved. The CDR3 has 16 residues. V gave up 0 bases and J gave up 8 bases, with 22 bases separating them. Germline values: CDR1 GTSNPN, CDR2 SVGIG (reference sequence). DNA for the CDR3: TGTGCCTGGAGTGTACTTCTAGAAACCGGGCGCACCGAAGCTTTCTTT. Its protein is CAWSVLLETGRTEAFF.

This clonotype was observed at least ten times. The J gene is TRBJ2-5, the V gene TRBV28, with D uncertain. Germline V CDR1 and CDR2: MDHEN, SYDVKM. V lost 1 base, J lost 7 bases, and 7 bases lay in between. The CDR3 totals 12 residues. This CDR3 is CASSLSLGTQYF. The CDR3 nucleotides read TGTGCCAGCAGTTTATCTTTGGGGACCCAGTACTTC.

This clonotype was seen a handful of times. The chain employs TRBV6-6 and TRBJ1-5; 10 bases fit TRBD1. This CDR3 is 17 amino acids long. After removal of 2 bases from V and 6 bases from J, the junction contained 10 bases not matched to a gene. Per germline, CDR1 MNHNY and CDR2 SVGAGI (reference sequence). The CDR3 spells CASSYPTSGTGVQPQHF. The DNA for the CDR3 is TGTGCCAGCAGTTACCCAACATCCGGGACAGGGGTTCAGCCCCAGCATTTT.